Included here is one TCR beta chain sequence, with context. The target antigen is unknown. Here immunoSEQ multiplex PCR was the method, and the copy in TCRdb shows in-frame clones only, minus some. This table holds 50,000 to 65,000 clones, about 80% found once. Germline V gene lookup returns CDR1 MDHEN and CDR2 SYDVKM. The CDR3 has 15 residues. The ends lost 4 bases at V and 6 bases at J; junction bases unmatched: 12. The data were taken from a study of a mutant IDH1 vaccine in newly diagnosed glioma. Time point of the sample: week 5, during vaccination. It was 300 ug of mutant IDH1 20-mer peptide that made up each vaccine dose, given with topical imiquimod.

The sample in question was PBMCs, obtained from a glioma patient whose treatment included an IDH1 peptide vaccine. V usage is TRBV28 and J usage is TRBJ2-7; 7 bases align to TRBD1. The TCR originated in a man aged 25-45 years with glioma. The chain's CDR3 is CASSYDDRVVGEQYF. The CDR3 DNA reads TGTGCCAGCAGTTACGACGACAGGGTAGTAGGCGAGCAGTACTTC.